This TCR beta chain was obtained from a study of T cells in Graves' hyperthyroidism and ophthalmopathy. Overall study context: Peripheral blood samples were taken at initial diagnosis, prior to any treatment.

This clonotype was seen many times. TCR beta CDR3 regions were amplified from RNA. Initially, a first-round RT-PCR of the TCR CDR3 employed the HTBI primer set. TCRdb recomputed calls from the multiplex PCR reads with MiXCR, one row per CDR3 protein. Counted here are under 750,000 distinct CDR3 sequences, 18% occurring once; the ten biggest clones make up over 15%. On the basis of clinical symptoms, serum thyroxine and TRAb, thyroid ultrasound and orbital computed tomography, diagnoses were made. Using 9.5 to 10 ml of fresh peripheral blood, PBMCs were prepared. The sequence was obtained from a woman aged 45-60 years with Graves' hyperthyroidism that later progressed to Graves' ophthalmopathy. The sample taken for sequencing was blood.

CDR3 loop: CAWSRDSSGTEAFF. The DNA for the CDR3 is TGTGCCTGGAGCAGGGACAGTTCGGGGACTGAAGCTTTCTTT. This chain uses TRBV30 with TRBJ1-1; 7 bases fit TRBD1. This CDR3 is built from 14 residues. Germline V gene lookup returns CDR1 GTSNPN and CDR2 SVGIG (reference sequence). V dropped 3 bases and J dropped 5; count of bases not matched to a gene: 9. Based on the CDR3 plus reference TRBV30 and TRBJ1-1, the full variable domain is SQTIHQWPATLVQPVGSPLSLECTVEGTSNPNLYWYRQAAGRGLQLLFYSVGIGQISSEVPQNLSASRPQDRQFILSSKKLLLSDSGFYLCAWSRDSSGTEAFFGQGTRLTVV.